Here is one TCR beta chain with its context. Data came from immunoSEQ multiplex PCR; TCRdb stores just in-frame clones and leaves some out. The sample carries more than 55,000 clones, 91% recorded once. This entry comes from a study of T cell changes during pregnancy in multiple sclerosis. V shed 4 bases and J shed 0 bases, with 14 bases lying between them. Germline V gene sequence: CDR1 SGHRS, CDR2 YFSETQ. CDR3 size: 16 residues. This receptor was obtained from a female donor in good health, enrolled as a control in a pregnancy study. Sequenced material: peripheral blood, taken after pregnancy. The genes are TRBV5-1 and TRBJ1-3; D uncertain. The CDR3 loop reads CASSTLAGSSGNTIYF. For the CDR3, the DNA is TGCGCCAGCAGCACCCTGGCGGGGAGCTCTGGAAACACCATATATTTT.